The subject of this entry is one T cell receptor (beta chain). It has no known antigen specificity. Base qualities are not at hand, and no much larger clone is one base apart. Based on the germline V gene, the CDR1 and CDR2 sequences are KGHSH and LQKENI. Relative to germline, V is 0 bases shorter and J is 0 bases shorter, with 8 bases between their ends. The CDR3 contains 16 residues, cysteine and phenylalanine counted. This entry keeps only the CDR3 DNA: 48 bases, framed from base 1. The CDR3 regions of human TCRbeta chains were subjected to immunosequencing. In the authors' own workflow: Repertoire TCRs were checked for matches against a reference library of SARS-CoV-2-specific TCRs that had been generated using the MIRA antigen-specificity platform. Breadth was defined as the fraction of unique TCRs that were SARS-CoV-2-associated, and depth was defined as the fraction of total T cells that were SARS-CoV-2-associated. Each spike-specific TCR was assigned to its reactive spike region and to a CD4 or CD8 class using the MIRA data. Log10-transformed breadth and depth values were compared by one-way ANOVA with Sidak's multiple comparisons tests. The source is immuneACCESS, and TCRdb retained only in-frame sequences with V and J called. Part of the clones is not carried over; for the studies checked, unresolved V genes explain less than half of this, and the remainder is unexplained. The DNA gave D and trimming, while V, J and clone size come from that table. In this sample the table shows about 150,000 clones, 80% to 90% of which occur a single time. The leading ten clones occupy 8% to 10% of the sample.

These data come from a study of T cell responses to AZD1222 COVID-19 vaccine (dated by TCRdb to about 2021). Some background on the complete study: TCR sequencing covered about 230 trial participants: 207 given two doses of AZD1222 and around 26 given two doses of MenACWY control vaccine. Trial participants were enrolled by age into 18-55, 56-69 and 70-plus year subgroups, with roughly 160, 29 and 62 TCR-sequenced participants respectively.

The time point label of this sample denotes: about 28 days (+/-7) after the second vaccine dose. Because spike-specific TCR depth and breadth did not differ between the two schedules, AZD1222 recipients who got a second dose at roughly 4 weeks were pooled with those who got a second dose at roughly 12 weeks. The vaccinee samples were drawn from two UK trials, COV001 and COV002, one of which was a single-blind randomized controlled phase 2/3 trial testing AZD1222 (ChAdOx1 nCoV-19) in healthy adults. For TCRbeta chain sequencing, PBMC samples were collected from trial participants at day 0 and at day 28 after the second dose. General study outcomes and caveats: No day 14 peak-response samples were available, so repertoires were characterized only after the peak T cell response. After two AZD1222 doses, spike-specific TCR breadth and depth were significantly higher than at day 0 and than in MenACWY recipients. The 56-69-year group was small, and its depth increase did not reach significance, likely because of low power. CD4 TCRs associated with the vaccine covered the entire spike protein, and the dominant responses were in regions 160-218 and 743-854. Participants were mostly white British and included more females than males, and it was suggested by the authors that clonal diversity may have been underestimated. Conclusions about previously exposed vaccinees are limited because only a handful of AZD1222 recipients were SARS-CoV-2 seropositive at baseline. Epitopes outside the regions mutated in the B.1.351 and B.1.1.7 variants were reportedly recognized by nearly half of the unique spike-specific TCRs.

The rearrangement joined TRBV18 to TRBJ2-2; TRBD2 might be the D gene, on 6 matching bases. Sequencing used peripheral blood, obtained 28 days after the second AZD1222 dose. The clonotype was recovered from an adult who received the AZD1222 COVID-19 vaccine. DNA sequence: TGTGCCAGCTCACCACCTGGGACTGCGAACACCGGGGAGCTGTTTTTT. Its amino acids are CASSPPGTANTGELFF.